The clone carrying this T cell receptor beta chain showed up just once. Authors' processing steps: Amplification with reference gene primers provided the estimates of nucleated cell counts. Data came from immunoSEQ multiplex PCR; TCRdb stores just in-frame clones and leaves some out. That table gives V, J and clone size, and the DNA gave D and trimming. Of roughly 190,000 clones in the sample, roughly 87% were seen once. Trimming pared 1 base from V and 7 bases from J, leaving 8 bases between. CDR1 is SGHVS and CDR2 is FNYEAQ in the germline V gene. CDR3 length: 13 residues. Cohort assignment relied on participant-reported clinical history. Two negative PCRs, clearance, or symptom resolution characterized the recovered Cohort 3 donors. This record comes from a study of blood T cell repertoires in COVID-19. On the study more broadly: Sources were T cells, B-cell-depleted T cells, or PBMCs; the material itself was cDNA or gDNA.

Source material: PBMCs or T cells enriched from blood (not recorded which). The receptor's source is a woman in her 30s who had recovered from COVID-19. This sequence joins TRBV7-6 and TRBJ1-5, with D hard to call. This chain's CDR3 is CASSLGAGQPQHF. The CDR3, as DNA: TGTGCCAGCAGCTTAGGTGCGGGACAGCCCCAGCATTTT.